One and the same sample provided the 21 T cell receptor beta chains below, sequenced in a study of blood T cell repertoires in COVID-19 (dated by TCRdb to about 2020). Libraries were constructed by the immunoSEQ multiplex PCR assay. In TCRdb, the immuneACCESS table is reduced to in-frame sequences with V and J assigned. These tables do not hold every clone; where another copy was compared, an unresolved V gene accounts for under half, and the others remain unexplained. The sample includes about 110,000 clones, with roughly 75% observed a single time. Of the sample, about 4.5% falls within the top ten clones. The sequencing input was peripheral blood. Source of these receptors: a human donor in a cohort sampled during active or convalescent COVID-19.

This chain links TRBV19 with TRBJ2-7; 13 positions agree with TRBD2. The germline CDR1 and CDR2 sequences are LNHDA and SQIVND (reference sequence). The CDR3 has 15 amino acids. J gave up 6 bases and V 3 bases, and 5 bases lay outside the gene matches. The CDR3 loop is CASSIQGLAGAEQYF. CDR3 DNA: TGTGCCAGTAGTATTCAAGGACTAGCGGGAGCCGAGCAGTACTTC.

The V and J genes are TRBV28 and TRBJ1-4; D gene uncertain. Per germline, CDR1 MDHEN and CDR2 SYDVKM. The CDR3 runs 13 residues. V was cut by 3 bases and J by 7 bases, with 9 bases left in between. The CDR3 sequence: CASSLDAGEKLFF. The CDR3 DNA is TGTGCCAGCAGTTTGGACGCGGGTGAAAAACTGTTTTTT. Full variable domain (rest looked up from reference TRBV28 and TRBJ1-4): DVKVTQSSRYLVKRTGEKVFLECVQDMDHENMFWYRQDPGLGLRLIYFSYDVKMKEKGDIPEGYSVSREKKERFSLILESASTNQTSMYLCASSLDAGEKLFFGSGTQLSVL.

This clone came up once. The gene calls are TRBV27 and TRBJ2-1, with TRBD2 identical over 11 bases. The CDR3 is 18 residues long. V was pared by 5 bases and J by 0 bases, with 9 bases of the junction left unmatched. CDR1 is MNHEY, CDR2 SMNVEV, per germline (reference sequence). The CDR3 DNA follows: TGTGCCAGCAGTGACGGGACTAGCGGTTACCTCTCCTACAATGAGCAGTTCTTC. Translating gives CASSDGTSGYLSYNEQFF.

A single count supports this clone. V and J are TRBV27 and TRBJ2-7; 11 bases match TRBD2. With V trimmed by 6 bases and J by 3 bases, 7 bases remained unmatched. Germline CDR1 reads MNHEY; CDR2 reads SMNVEV (reference sequence). The CDR3 is made up of 15 amino acids. DNA of the CDR3: TGTGCCAGCAGGTATGGGACTAGCGGATTCTACGAGCAGTACTTC. Translating it yields CASRYGTSGFYEQYF.

This clone has only a few counts. V and J are TRBV28 and TRBJ1-5; D not resolved. V shed 2 bases and J shed 1 base, with 9 bases lying between them. The CDR3 contains 15 residues. Germline CDR1 reads MDHEN; CDR2 reads SYDVKM. CDR3 coding DNA: TGTGCCAGCAGTTTAGGGCAGCAGAGCAATCAGCCCCAGCATTTT. This translates into CASSLGQQSNQPQHF.

The chain couples TRBV5-1 to TRBJ2-5, with D possibly TRBD1 on 5 matching bases. V was pared by 0 bases and J by 5 bases, with 23 bases between. This CDR3 spans 18 amino acids. Germline CDR1 reads SGHRS; CDR2 reads YFSETQ. The CDR3 sequence is CASSLGGAQTRVRETQYF. The DNA for the CDR3 is TGCGCCAGCAGCTTGGGCGGAGCTCAAACCAGGGTTCGCGAGACCCAGTACTTC.

The rearrangement links TRBV5-1 to TRBJ1-1; a possible D gene is TRBD1 (6 bases). Deletions cut 3 bases from V and 1 base from J, with 13 bases between. From germline, CDR1 is SGHRS and CDR2 YFSETQ. The CDR3 is 15 amino acids. Written as DNA, the CDR3 is TGCGCCAGCAGCTGGAGTCAGGGGAAGAACACTGAAGCTTTCTTT. Translated, it gives CASSWSQGKNTEAFF.

This clone was counted between two and nine times. The gene calls are TRBV6-5 and TRBJ2-3, with TRBD2 matching over 8 bases. Germline values: CDR1 MNHEY, CDR2 SVGAGI. J lost 4 bases, V lost 6 bases, and 6 bases had no gene match. This CDR3 has 14 amino acids. CDR3 in amino acids: CASRASGSSDTQYF. DNA for the CDR3: TGTGCCAGCAGGGCTAGCGGGTCTTCAGATACGCAGTATTTT.

V gene TRBV4-3 combines with J gene TRBJ1-1; 10 bases match TRBD1. The length of the CDR3 is 15 residues. Germline V CDR1 and CDR2: LGHNA, YSLEER. V lost 1 base and J lost 2; bases outside the gene matches: 1. The CDR3 DNA reads as TGCGCCAGCAGCCAAGGGGACAGGGGAAACACTGAAGCTTTCTTT. This encodes CASSQGDRGNTEAFF.

This clone occurred a few times. The chain carries TRBV4-3 and TRBJ2-5; 11 nucleotides agree with TRBD2. The CDR3 consists of 17 residues. The J segment lost 3 bases and the V segment lost 1 base, leaving 7 bases of the junction unmatched. The germline V gene has CDR1 LGHNA and CDR2 YSLEER. The CDR3 sequence is CASSQGDSGRVEETQYF. CDR3 sequence (DNA): TGCGCCAGCAGCCAAGGGGATAGCGGGAGGGTGGAAGAGACCCAGTACTTC.

J is TRBJ2-7 and V is TRBV6-2 or TRBV6-3, with 8 nucleotides matching TRBD2. With V trimmed by 6 bases and J by 7 bases, 14 bases remained unmatched. This CDR3 is 15 amino acids long. Germline V gene data show CDR1 as MNHEY and CDR2 as SVGEGT. The DNA for the CDR3 is TGTGCCAGCAGCCCCTCGGGGGGGGTTCTTCGGGAGCAGTACTTC. Translated, it gives CASSPSGGVLREQYF.

This clone was recorded only once. The chain joins TRBV7-2 to TRBJ2-7; tentatively, D is TRBD2 (5 bases). The V gene's germline CDR1 is SGHTA and CDR2 FQGNSA. The CDR3 has 14 amino acids. Trimming removed 5 bases at V and 7 bases at J, with 18 bases between. Here the CDR3 reads CASSPRSILAEQYF. The CDR3 nucleotides read TGTGCCAGCAGCCCCAGGTCAATCTTAGCGGAGCAGTACTTC.

The chain has TRBV5-8 and TRBJ2-5, with 10 bases identical to TRBD2. Trimming cost V 5 bases and J 7 bases; bases outside gene matches: 17. The CDR3 consists of 17 residues. Germline CDR1 is SGHTS and CDR2 is YDEGEE. The CDR3 reads CASRRSLGTSALVTQYF. In DNA form, the CDR3 reads TGTGCCAGCAGGCGGTCACTTGGGACTAGCGCCCTGGTGACCCAGTACTTC.

This clone was observed a few times. The V call is TRBV7-9, the J call TRBJ1-6, with 7 bases fitting TRBD1. CDR1 and CDR2 (germline): SEHNR, FQNEAQ (reference sequence). The CDR3 length is 14 residues. The ends lost 5 bases at V and 7 bases at J; junction bases unmatched: 5. In nucleotides, the CDR3 is TGTGCCAGCAGCATCGGGACAGCAAATTCACCCCTCCACTTT. Amino acids: CASSIGTANSPLHF.

The genes are TRBV18 and TRBJ1-6, with D possibly matching TRBD1 (6 bases). V lost 2 bases and J 7 bases, leaving 9 bases between the germline ends. Looked up from germline, CDR1 is KGHSH and CDR2 is LQKENI. The CDR3 spans 14 residues. The CDR3 sequence is CASSPDRMNSPLHF. In nucleotides, the CDR3 is TGTGCCAGCTCACCAGACAGGATGAATTCACCCCTCCACTTT.

The J gene is TRBJ2-7, the V gene TRBV3-1 (or the pseudogene TRBV3-2); no reliable D call. The CDR3 is made up of 14 amino acids. Germline V gene sequence: CDR1 LGHDT, CDR2 YNNKEL (reference sequence). With 1 base removed from V and 6 bases from J, the gap between germline ends came to 13 bases. For the CDR3, the DNA is TGTGCCAGCAGCCAAGCCGAGAACTTCGGCGAGCAGTACTTC. Translated, it gives CASSQAENFGEQYF.

The chain links TRBV19 to TRBJ1-2, with 8 bases fitting TRBD1. Germline V lookup: CDR1 LNHDA, CDR2 SQIVND (reference sequence). The CDR3 spans 16 residues. J was trimmed by 5 bases and V by 6 bases; bases with no gene match: 14. For the CDR3, the DNA is TGTGCCAGTAGGGAAACAGGGGGACGGTCGCCTTATGGCTACACCTTC. Translation: CASRETGGRSPYGYTF.

In this sample, this clone turned up a few times. V and J are TRBV4-1 and TRBJ2-2; the D gene is possibly TRBD2 (6 bases). The CDR3 is 14 residues long. From germline, CDR1 is MGHRA and CDR2 YSYEKL. V was shortened by 1 base and J by 7 bases, with 10 bases between the two germline ends. As DNA, the CDR3 is TGCGCCAGCAGCCAAGTCCCCGGGAGCGGGGAGCTGTTTTTT. As protein: CASSQVPGSGELFF.

The chain is built from TRBV6-1 and TRBJ2-1; possibly TRBD2 for D (6 bases). Trimming cost V 1 base and J 4 bases, with 11 bases left between them. The CDR3 spans 15 residues. Germline lookup yields CDR1 MNHNS and CDR2 SASEGT. CDR3 DNA sequence: TGTGCCAGCAGTGAAGTAGGCGGAGGGTACAATGAGCAGTTCTTC. It yields the protein CASSEVGGGYNEQFF.

The rearrangement joins TRBV25-1 to TRBJ2-3; TRBD2 might be the D (5 bases). The CDR3 extends over 17 amino acids. V was cut by 2 bases and J by 6 bases, with 21 bases left in between. In germline, CDR1 is MGHDK, CDR2 SYGVNS. DNA of the CDR3: TGTGCCAGCAGTGAACCCGCCTCGGGGATCAGGAGGGATACGCAGTATTTT. This encodes CASSEPASGIRRDTQYF.

This clone appeared a single time. For the CDR3, the DNA is TGCGCCAGCAGCCAAGATGTATCAGGGACAGCTACTATTTTCTATGGCTACACCTTC. This encodes CASSQDVSGTATIFYGYTF. This chain connects TRBV4-1 to TRBJ1-2; 7 nucleotides match TRBD1. V lost 0 bases to trimming and J lost 4 bases; unmatched junction nucleotides: 17. The germline CDR1 and CDR2 sequences are MGHRA and YSYEKL. The CDR3 runs to 19 residues.